This is a list of T cell receptor beta chains from one sample in a study of cytomegalovirus exposure and HLA in healthy donors. Sequenced by immunoSEQ multiplex PCR; TCRdb stores in-frame clones only, minus some. This sample has about 78,000 clones; about 96% occur once, and the top ten carry 1.6%. The specimen was PBMCs. The receptors originated from a man between 18 and 29 years old in good health and CMV-seropositive. CDR3s include the opening cysteine and the closing phenylalanine or tryptophan. Each record gives: J gene, D gene, clone size, V gene, CDR3 DNA, CDR3 protein. D genes are given only for firm matches. Clone size is given for some rows only: seen once, a few or many times, or a class if the clone is expanded.

>TRBJ1-5|TRBD1|NA|TRBV28
TGTGCCAGCAGTTTAGGACAGGGGGCAAGTTACAATCAGCCCCAGCATTTT
CASSLGQGASYNQPQHF
>TRBJ2-7|TRBD1|once|TRBV5-6
TGTGCCAGCAGCCCTGGACAGGGGAGCGACGAGCAGTACTTC
CASSPGQGSDEQYF
>TRBJ1-1|NA|NA|TRBV11-3
TGTGCCAGCAGCTTTGAGGCAGCTTTCTTT
CASSFEAAFF
>TRBJ2-5|NA|NA|TRBV6-5
TGTGCCAGCAGTTCCATGCGACAACCTGTACAAGAGACCCAGTACTTC
CASSSMRQPVQETQYF
>TRBJ1-4|TRBD1|once|TRBV29-1
TGCAGCGTGTCCCTTACAGGGGCGGCTAATGAAAAACTGTTTTTT
CSVSLTGAANEKLFF
>TRBJ2-4|TRBD1|NA|TRBV19
TGTGCCAGCAATACAGGGGGCGGGTGGGCCAAAAACATTCAGTACTTC
CASNTGGGWAKNIQYF
>TRBJ2-1|TRBD2|NA|TRBV7-7
TGTGCTAGCAGCTTAGAGGCGGGAGAGGACAATGAGCAGTTCTTC
CASSLEAGEDNEQFF
>TRBJ1-2|TRBD1|NA|TRBV29-1
TGCAGCGTTGAAGGGGGGCGAAACAGGGGAAGGGGCTACACCTTC
CSVEGGRNRGRGYTF
>TRBJ1-2|NA|NA|TRBV30
TGTGCCTGGGAACAGGAGCACTATGGCTACACCTTC
CAWEQEHYGYTF
>TRBJ2-7|NA|NA|TRBV27
TGTGCCAGCAGTATAACAGGGGAGGCAGGCTACGAGCAGTACTTC
CASSITGEAGYEQYF
>TRBJ2-3|NA|NA|TRBV19
TGTGCCAGTAGTATTCAGGGTGTGAGCACAGATACGCAGTATTTT
CASSIQGVSTDTQYF
>TRBJ2-1|TRBD2|NA|TRBV11-2
TGTGCCAGCAGATCCCTGACTAGCGGGTTCCGCTCCTACAATGAGCAGTTCTTC
CASRSLTSGFRSYNEQFF
>TRBJ1-2|TRBD1|NA|TRBV6-5
TGTGCCAGCAGCCCCGGGACAGGGTTTAACTATGGCTACACCTTC
CASSPGTGFNYGYTF
>TRBJ1-2|TRBD1|NA|TRBV27
TGTGCCAGCAGTAATCAGGGGGCGCGTTATGGCTACACCTTC
CASSNQGARYGYTF
>TRBJ2-7|NA|NA|TRBV6-6
TGTGCCAGCCAGTCCAGGGTGTCCTACGAGCAGTACTTC
CASQSRVSYEQYF
>TRBJ2-7|NA|NA|TRBV15
TGTGCCACCAGCAGAGACGCGGGGAACGAGCAGTACTTC
CATSRDAGNEQYF
>TRBJ2-1|NA|NA|TRBV5-4
TGTGCCAGCAGGCCGGACTTCGCATACAATGAGCAGTTCTTC
CASRPDFAYNEQFF
>TRBJ2-5|NA|NA|TRBV5-6
TGTGCCAGCAGCTCAAGGGGTGGAGAGACCCAGTACTTC
CASSSRGGETQYF
>TRBJ2-3|TRBD1|NA|TRBV11-2
TGTGCCAGCAGCTCAGGGGGTCTAGGTAGCACAGATACGCAGTATTTT
CASSSGGLGSTDTQYF
>TRBJ1-1|NA|NA|TRBV5-1
TGCGCCAGCAGCCCCGGACAGTTTGAAGCTTTCTTT
CASSPGQFEAFF
>TRBJ2-7|TRBD1|NA|TRBV4-1
TGCGCCAGCAGCCAAGAGGGACAGTACGAGCAGTACTTC
CASSQEGQYEQYF
>TRBJ1-4|TRBD1|NA|TRBV29-1
TGCAGCGTTGGGACAGGGACCACAGAAAAACTGTTTTTT
CSVGTGTTEKLFF